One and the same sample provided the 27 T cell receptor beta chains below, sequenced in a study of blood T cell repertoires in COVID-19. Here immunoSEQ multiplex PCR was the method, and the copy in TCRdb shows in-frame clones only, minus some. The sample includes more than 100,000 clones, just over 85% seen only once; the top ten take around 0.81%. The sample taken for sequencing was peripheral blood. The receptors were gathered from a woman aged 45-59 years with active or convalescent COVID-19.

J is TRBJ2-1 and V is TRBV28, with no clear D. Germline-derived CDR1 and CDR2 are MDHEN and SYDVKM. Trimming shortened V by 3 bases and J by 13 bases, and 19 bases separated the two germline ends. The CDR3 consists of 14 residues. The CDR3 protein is CASSFPRPSPVQFF. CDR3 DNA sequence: TGTGCCAGCAGTTTCCCCCGTCCCTCCCCCGTCCAGTTCTTC.

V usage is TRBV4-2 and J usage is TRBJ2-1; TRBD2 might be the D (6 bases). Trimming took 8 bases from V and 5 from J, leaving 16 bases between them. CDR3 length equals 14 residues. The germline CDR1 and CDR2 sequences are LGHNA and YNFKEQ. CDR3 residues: CASATRGRNNEQFF. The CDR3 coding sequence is TGTGCCAGCGCAACTCGGGGGAGGAACAATGAGCAGTTCTTC.

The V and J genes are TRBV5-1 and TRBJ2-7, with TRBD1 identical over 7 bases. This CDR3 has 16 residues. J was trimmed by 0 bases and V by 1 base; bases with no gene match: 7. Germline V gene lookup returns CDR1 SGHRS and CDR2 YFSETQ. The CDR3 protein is CASSLQGQPSSYEQYF. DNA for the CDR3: TGCGCCAGCAGCTTGCAGGGACAGCCCTCCTCCTACGAGCAGTACTTC.

The CDR3 nucleotides are TGTGCCAGTAGAACAGGGGCGAACACTGAAGCTTTCTTT. Protein product: CASRTGANTEAFF. The chain combines TRBV19 with TRBJ1-1; 7 bases line up with TRBD1. The germline V gene has CDR1 LNHDA and CDR2 SQIVND (reference sequence). This CDR3 is 13 amino acids long. Trimming took 6 bases from V and 1 from J; bases not matched to a gene: 2.

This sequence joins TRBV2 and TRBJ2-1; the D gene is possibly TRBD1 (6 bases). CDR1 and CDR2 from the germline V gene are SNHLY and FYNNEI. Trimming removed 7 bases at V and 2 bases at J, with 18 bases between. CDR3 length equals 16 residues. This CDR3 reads CASISHPGQTYNEQFF. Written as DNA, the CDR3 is TGTGCCAGCATCTCCCATCCTGGACAGACCTACAATGAGCAGTTCTTC.

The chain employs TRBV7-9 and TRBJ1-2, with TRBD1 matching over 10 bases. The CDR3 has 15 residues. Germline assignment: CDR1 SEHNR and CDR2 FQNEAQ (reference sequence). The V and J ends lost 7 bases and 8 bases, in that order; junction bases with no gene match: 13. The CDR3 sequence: CASTYALTGGQGYTF. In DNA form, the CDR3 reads TGTGCCAGCACCTATGCGTTGACAGGGGGCCAGGGCTACACCTTC.

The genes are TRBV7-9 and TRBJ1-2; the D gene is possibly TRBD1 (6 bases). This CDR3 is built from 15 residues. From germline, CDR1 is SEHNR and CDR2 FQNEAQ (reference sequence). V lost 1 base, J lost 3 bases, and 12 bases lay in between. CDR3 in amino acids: CASSLGTAIHYGYTF. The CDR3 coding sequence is TGTGCCAGCAGCTTAGGGACAGCCATCCACTATGGCTACACCTTC.

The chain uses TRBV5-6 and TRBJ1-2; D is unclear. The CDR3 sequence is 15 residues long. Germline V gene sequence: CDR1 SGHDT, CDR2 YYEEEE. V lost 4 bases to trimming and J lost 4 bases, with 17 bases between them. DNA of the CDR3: TGTGCCAGCAGCCTACGGACGGGCCGGGGCTATGGCTACACCTTC. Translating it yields CASSLRTGRGYGYTF.

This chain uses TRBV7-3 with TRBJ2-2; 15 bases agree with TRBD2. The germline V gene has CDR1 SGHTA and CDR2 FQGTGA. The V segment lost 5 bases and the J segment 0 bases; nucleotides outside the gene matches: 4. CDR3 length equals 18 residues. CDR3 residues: CASSGTSGRTANTGELFF. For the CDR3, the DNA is TGTGCCAGCAGCGGGACTAGCGGGAGGACCGCGAACACCGGGGAGCTGTTTTTT.

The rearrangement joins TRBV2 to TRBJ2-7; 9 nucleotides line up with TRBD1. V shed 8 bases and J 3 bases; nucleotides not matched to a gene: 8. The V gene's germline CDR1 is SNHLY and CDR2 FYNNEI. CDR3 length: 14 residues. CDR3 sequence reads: CASDTGQGYYEQYF. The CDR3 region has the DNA TGTGCCAGCGACACGGGACAGGGCTACTACGAGCAGTACTTC.

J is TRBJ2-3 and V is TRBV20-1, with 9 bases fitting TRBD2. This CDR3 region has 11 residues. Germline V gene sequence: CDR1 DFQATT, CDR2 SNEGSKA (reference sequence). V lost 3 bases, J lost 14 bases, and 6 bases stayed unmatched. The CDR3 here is CSASSAGGPYF. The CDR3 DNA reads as TGCAGTGCTAGCTCAGCGGGAGGCCCGTATTTT.

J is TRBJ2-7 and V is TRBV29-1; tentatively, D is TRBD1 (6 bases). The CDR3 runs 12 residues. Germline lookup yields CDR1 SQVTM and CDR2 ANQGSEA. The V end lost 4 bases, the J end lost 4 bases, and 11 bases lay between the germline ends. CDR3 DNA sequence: TGCAGCGTTGTAACAGGGAAATACGAGCAGTACTTC. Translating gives CSVVTGKYEQYF.

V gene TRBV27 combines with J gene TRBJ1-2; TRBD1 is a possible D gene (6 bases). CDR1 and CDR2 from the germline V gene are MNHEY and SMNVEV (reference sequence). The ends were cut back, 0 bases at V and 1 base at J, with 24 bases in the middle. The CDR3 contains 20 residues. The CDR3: CASSLSGDDRPIYLNYGYTF. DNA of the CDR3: TGTGCCAGCAGTTTATCGGGAGACGACAGGCCCATTTATCTTAACTATGGCTACACCTTC.

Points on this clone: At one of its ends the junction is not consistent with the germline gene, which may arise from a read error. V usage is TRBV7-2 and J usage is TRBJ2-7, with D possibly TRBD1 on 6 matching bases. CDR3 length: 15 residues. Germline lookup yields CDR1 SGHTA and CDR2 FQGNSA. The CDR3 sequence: CASTLLGGSSYEQYF. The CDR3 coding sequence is TGTGCCAGCACCTTACTAGGGGGTTCATCCTACGAGCAGTACTTC.

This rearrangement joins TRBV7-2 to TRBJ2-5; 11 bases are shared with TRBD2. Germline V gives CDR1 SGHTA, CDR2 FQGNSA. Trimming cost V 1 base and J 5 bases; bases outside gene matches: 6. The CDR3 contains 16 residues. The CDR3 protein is CASSLVAGGPLETQYF. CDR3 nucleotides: TGTGCCAGCAGCTTAGTAGCGGGAGGGCCCTTGGAGACCCAGTACTTC.

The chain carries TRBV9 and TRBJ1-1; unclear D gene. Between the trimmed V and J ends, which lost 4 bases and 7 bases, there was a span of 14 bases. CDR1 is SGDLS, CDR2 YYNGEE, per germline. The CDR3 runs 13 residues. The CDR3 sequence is CASSKENVGEAFF. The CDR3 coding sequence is TGTGCCAGCAGCAAAGAGAATGTTGGTGAAGCTTTCTTT.

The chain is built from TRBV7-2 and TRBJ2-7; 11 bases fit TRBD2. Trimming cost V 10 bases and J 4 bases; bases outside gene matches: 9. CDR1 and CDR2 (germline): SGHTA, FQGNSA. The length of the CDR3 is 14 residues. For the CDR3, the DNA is TGTGCCACCGCCCCGCTAGCGGGAGGATACGAGCAGTACTTC. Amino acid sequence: CATAPLAGGYEQYF.

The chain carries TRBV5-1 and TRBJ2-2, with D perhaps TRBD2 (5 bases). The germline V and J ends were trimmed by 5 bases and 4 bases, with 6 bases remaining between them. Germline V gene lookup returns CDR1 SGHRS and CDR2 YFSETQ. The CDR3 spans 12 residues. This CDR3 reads CASSEGTGELFF. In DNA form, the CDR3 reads TGCGCCAGCAGTGAGGGCACCGGGGAGCTGTTTTTT.

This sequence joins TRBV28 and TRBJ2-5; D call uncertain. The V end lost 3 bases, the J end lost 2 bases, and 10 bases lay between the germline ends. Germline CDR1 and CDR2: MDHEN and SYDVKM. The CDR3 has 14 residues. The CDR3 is CASSLSVYQETQYF. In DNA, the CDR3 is TGTGCCAGCAGTTTGTCAGTGTATCAAGAGACCCAGTACTTC.

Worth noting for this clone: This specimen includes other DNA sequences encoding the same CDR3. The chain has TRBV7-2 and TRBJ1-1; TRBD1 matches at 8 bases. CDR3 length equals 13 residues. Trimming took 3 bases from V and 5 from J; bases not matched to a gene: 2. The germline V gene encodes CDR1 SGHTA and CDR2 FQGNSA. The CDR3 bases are TGTGCCAGCAGCTTGGACAGGGAAACTGAAGCTTTCTTT. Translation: CASSLDRETEAFF.

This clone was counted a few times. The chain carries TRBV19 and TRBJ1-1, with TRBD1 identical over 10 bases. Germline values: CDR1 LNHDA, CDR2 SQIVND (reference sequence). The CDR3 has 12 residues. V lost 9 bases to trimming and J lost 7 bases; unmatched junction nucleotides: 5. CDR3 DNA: TGTGCCAGCGACAGGGGGCGAGGTGAAGCTTTCTTT. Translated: CASDRGRGEAFF.

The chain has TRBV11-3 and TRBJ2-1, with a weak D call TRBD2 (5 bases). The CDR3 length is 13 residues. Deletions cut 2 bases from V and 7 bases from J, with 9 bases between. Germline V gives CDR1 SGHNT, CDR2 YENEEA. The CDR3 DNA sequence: TGTGCCAGCAGCTTAAACGGGATAAATGAGCAGTTCTTC. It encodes CASSLNGINEQFF. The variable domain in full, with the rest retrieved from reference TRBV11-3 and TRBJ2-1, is EAGVVQSPRYKIIEKKQPVAFWCNPISGHNTLYWYLQNLGQGPELLIRYENEEAVDDSQLPKDRFSAERLKGVDSTLKIQPAELGDSAVYLCASSLNGINEQFFGPGTRLTVL.

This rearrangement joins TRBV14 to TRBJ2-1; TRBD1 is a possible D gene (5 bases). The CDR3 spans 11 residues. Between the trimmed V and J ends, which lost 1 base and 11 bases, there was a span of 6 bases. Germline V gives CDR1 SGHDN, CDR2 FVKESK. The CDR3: CASSQGTKQFF. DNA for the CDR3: TGTGCCAGCAGCCAAGGGACAAAGCAGTTCTTC.

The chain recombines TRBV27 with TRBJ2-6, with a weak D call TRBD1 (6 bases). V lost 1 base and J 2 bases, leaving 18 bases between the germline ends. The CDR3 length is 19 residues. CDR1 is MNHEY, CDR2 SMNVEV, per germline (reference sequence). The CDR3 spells CASSLYTGLNRPGANVLTF. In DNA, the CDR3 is TGTGCCAGCAGTTTATATACAGGGTTAAATCGCCCTGGGGCCAACGTCCTGACTTTC.

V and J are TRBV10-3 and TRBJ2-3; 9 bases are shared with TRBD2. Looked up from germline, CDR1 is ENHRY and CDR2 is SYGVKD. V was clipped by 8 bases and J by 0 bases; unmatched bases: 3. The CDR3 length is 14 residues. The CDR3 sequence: CAIRLAASTDTQYF. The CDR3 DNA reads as TGTGCCATCCGACTAGCGGCTAGCACAGATACGCAGTATTTT.

The CDR3 reads CASSLERSTDTQYF. The CDR3 DNA is TGTGCCAGCAGCTTAGAACGGAGCACAGATACGCAGTATTTT. J is TRBJ2-3 and V is TRBV7-8; no clear D gene. Germline CDR1 SGHVS, CDR2 FQNEAQ. This CDR3 contains 14 residues. The V and J ends lost 1 base and 0 bases respectively, with 5 bases between them.

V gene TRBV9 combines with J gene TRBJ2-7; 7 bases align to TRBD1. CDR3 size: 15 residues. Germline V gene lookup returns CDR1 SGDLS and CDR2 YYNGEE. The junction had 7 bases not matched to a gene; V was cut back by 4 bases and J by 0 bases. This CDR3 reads CASSTDREFSYEQYF. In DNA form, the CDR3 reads TGTGCCAGCAGCACCGACAGGGAGTTCTCCTACGAGCAGTACTTC. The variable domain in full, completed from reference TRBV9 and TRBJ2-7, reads DSGVTQTPKHLITATGQRVTLRCSPRSGDLSVYWYQQSLDQGLQFLIQYYNGEERAKGNILERFSAQQFPDLHSELNLSSLELGDSALYFCASSTDREFSYEQYFGPGTRLTVT.